The entry below describes one T cell receptor (beta chain). The antigen remains undetermined. This specimen belongs to a study of T cell responses to AZD1222 COVID-19 vaccine. Study-wide points: Across the whole spike, CD4 TCRs peaked at regions 160-218 and 743-854. Recipients of AZD1222 seropositive at baseline numbered only 6 or 7. Elevations in Spike-specific TCR breadth and depth followed administration of two AZD1222 doses.

This CDR3 is 12 amino acids long. V was cut by 5 bases and J by 10 bases, with 12 bases left in between. Germline V lookup: CDR1 SGHAT, CDR2 FQNNGV. TCRdb's table, derived via immunoSEQ multiplex PCR, lists solely in-frame clones and lacks some. The sample contains more than 110,000 clones, about nine tenths of which appear only once. The TCR was taken from an adult in good health. The input for sequencing was peripheral blood, taken on day 0 of AZD1222 vaccination. J is TRBJ2-1 and V is TRBV11-2, with a tentative D call TRBD2 (5 bases). Here the CDR3 reads CASSPPGVEQFF. CDR3 DNA sequence: TGTGCCAGCAGCCCCCCCGGGGTGGAGCAGTTCTTC.